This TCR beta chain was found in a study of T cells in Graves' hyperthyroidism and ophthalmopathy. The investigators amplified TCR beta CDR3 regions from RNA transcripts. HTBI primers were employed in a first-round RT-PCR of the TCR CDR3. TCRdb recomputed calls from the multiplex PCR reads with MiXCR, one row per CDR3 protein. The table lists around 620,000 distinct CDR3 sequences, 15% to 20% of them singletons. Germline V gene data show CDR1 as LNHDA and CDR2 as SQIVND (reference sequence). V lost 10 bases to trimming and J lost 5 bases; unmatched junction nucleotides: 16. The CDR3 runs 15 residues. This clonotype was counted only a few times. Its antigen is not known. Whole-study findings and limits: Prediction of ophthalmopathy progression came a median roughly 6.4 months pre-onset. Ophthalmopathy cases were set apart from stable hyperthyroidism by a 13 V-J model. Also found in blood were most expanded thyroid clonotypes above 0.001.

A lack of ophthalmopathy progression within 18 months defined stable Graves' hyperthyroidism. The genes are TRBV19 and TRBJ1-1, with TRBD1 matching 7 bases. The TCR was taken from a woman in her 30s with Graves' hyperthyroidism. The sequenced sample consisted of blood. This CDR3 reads CATATGRGRGTEAFF. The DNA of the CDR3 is TGTGCCACCGCAACAGGTAGGGGCAGGGGGACTGAAGCTTTCTTT.